The clone carrying this T cell receptor beta chain has just a few counts. These data are taken from a study of blood T cell repertoires in COVID-19. Background on the study: COVID-19 samples from acute and convalescent phases originated in the United States, Italy and Spain. Sources were T cells, B-cell-depleted T cells, or PBMCs; the material itself was cDNA or gDNA.

Per germline, CDR1 SGHRS and CDR2 YFSETQ. J gave up 7 bases and V 3 bases, and 9 bases lay outside the gene matches. The CDR3 has 16 residues. Assay used: immunoSEQ multiplex PCR; TCRdb lists only in-frame clones, some missing. The data hold roughly 97,000 clones, with roughly 80% observed a single time. Sequences were obtained from peripheral blood. This clonotype originated in an elderly woman with active or convalescent COVID-19. The rearrangement joins TRBV5-1 to TRBJ2-1, with 11 positions matching TRBD1. Written as DNA, the CDR3 is TGCGCCAGCAGCTACGGACAGGGGGCGACAGGGAATGAGCAGTTCTTC. Translation gives CASSYGQGATGNEQFF.